Shown below are 18 T cell receptor beta chains from a single sample sequenced in a study of T cells in Graves' hyperthyroidism and ophthalmopathy. RNA transcripts were the template for amplifying TCR beta CDR3 regions. Researchers ran a first-round RT-PCR on the TCR CDR3 using the HTBI primer set. TCRdb re-called the multiplex PCR reads with MiXCR, one entry per CDR3 protein. The data show just over 550,000 distinct CDR3 sequences, about 45% seen once. Sequenced material: peripheral blood or thyroid tissue (not recorded which). The receptors come from a woman under 30 with Graves' hyperthyroidism.

As regards this clonotype: A much bigger clone sits one base away, suggesting this may be a read error. V and J are TRBV7-2 and TRBJ2-2; D perhaps matches TRBD2 (6 bases). The CDR3 has 14 amino acids. Germline CDR1 and CDR2: SGHTA and FQGNSA. CDR3: CVTGGGMNTGELFF. The CDR3 DNA reads as TGTGTCACTGGAGGAGGGATGAACACCGGGGAGCTGTTTTTT.

The rearrangement joins TRBV2 to TRBJ1-1; no clear D gene. The germline V gene has CDR1 SNHLY and CDR2 FYNNEI. The CDR3 contains 15 residues. Deletions cut 5 bases from V and 1 base from J, with 14 bases between. CDR3 loop: CASSYTGDGNTEAFF. Here the CDR3 DNA reads TGTGCCAGCAGTTACACCGGAGACGGGAACACTGAAGCTTTCTTT. The variable domain in full, completed from reference TRBV2 and TRBJ1-1, reads EPEVTQTPSHQVTQMGQEVILRCVPISNHLYFYWYRQILGQKVEFLVSFYNNEISEKSEIFDDQFSVERPDGSNFTLKIRSTKLEDSAMYFCASSYTGDGNTEAFFGQGTRLTVV.

The CDR3 region is CASSLAGGEDEQYF. CDR3 bases: TGTGCCAGCAGCTTAGCGGGCGGGGAGGATGAGCAGTACTTC. The chain recombines TRBV7-2 with TRBJ2-7; D is possibly TRBD2 (6 bases). V was cut by 0 bases and J by 7 bases, with 13 bases left in between. This CDR3 contains 14 residues. Looked up from germline, CDR1 is SGHTA and CDR2 is FQGNSA.

This clonotype has just a few counts. The V gene is TRBV7-9, the J gene TRBJ2-7; the D is unclear. V gave up 1 base and J gave up 2 bases, with 9 bases separating them. Germline V gene lookup returns CDR1 SEHNR and CDR2 FQNEAQ (reference sequence). CDR3 length: 14 amino acids. CDR3 protein: CASSLGTLTYEQYF. Written as DNA, the CDR3 is TGTGCCAGCAGCTTAGGGACCCTCACCTACGAGCAGTACTTC.

This clonotype was counted a few times. The rearrangement links TRBV29-1 to TRBJ1-1; D gene ambiguous. The CDR3 contains 14 residues. Per the germline V gene, CDR1 is SQVTM and CDR2 is ANQGSEA. Trimming shortened V by 5 bases and J by 2 bases, and 15 bases separated the two germline ends. As DNA, the CDR3 is TGCAGCGTTCCCCAGACGAAGTTAAACACTGAAGCTTTCTTT. This gives the protein CSVPQTKLNTEAFF.

With respect to this clonotype: Relative to the germline gene, one junction end is altered; a read error may explain this. The J gene is TRBJ1-5, the V gene TRBV24-1; TRBD1 is a possible D gene (5 bases). The CDR3 has 16 amino acids. Germline V gene data show CDR1 as KGHDR and CDR2 as SFDVKD. The CDR3 nucleotides read TGTGCCGCCAGTGATTCTCGGGGAGGGGAGGATCAGCCTCAGCATTTT. Translated: CAASDSRGGEDQPQHF.

As concerns this clonotype: The junction departs from germline at one end; a sequencing error may be responsible. The CDR3 nucleotides are TGTGCCTGCAGTTTAGGGAGGGAGCCCTACGAGCAGTACTTC. It codes for CACSLGREPYEQYF. The chain employs TRBV7-2 and TRBJ2-7; 7 nucleotides line up with TRBD2. Germline assignment: CDR1 SGHTA and CDR2 FQGNSA. This CDR3 is built from 14 residues.

Worth noting for this clonotype: The CDR3 does not close with the conserved phenylalanine or tryptophan, likely indicating a read error. The CDR3 sequence: CASSDTGRRTEAFL. The CDR3 nucleotides are TGTGCCAGCAGTGATACAGGGAGGAGAACTGAAGCTTTCCTT. V is TRBV2 and J is TRBJ1-1; the D gene is possibly TRBD1 (6 bases). CDR3 size: 14 residues. In germline, CDR1 is SNHLY, CDR2 FYNNEI. Trimming removed 3 bases from V and 5 bases from J, with 13 bases in between.

This chain links TRBV2 with TRBJ1-2; possible D gene TRBD1, 6 bases. Per germline, CDR1 SNHLY and CDR2 FYNNEI. Deletions cut 4 bases from V and 4 bases from J, with 7 bases between. This CDR3 spans 12 amino acids. The CDR3 region has the DNA TGTGCCAGCAGTGGGGACATCTATGGCTACACCTTC. Translating gives CASSGDIYGYTF.

The rearrangement joins TRBV29-1 to TRBJ1-1; a possible D gene is TRBD1 (6 bases). The CDR3 sequence is 11 residues long. Germline V gives CDR1 SQVTM, CDR2 ANQGSEA. Trimming removed 7 bases from V and 7 bases from J, with 13 bases in between. The CDR3 region has the DNA TGCAGCGAGAGGATGGACAGTGAAGCTTTCTTT. As protein: CSERMDSEAFF.

This clonotype has more than one count but fewer than ten. This sequence joins TRBV24-1 and TRBJ1-2, with 7 bases aligning to TRBD1. V gave up 11 bases and J gave up 5 bases; unmatched junction bases: 16. Per the germline V gene, CDR1 is KGHDR and CDR2 is SFDVKD. The CDR3 runs to 15 residues. CDR3 loop: CASTRSTGPRYGYTF. The CDR3 nucleotides are TGTGCCAGCACTCGATCGACAGGGCCTCGTTATGGCTACACCTTC.

This clonotype was detected a few times. The V gene is TRBV9, the J gene TRBJ1-2, with D perhaps TRBD1 (5 bases). The CDR3 spans 14 residues. The V gene's germline CDR1 is SGDLS and CDR2 YYNGEE. The ends were cut back, 4 bases at V and 5 bases at J, with 15 bases in the middle. The CDR3 spells CASSQEMQGYGYTF. In DNA, the CDR3 is TGTGCCAGCAGCCAAGAGATGCAGGGTTATGGCTACACCTTC.

The chain is built from TRBV5-1 and TRBJ2-2; no definite D call. This CDR3 region has 14 residues. The germline CDR1 and CDR2 sequences are SGHRS and YFSETQ. V lost 2 bases to trimming and J lost 5 bases, with 10 bases between them. This CDR3 reads CASSFGHGTGELFF. As DNA, the CDR3 is TGCGCCAGCAGCTTTGGTCATGGGACCGGGGAGCTGTTTTTT.

This chain joins TRBV25-1 and TRBJ1-2; 8 nucleotides align to TRBD1. CDR1 and CDR2 (germline): MGHDK, SYGVNS. The CDR3 sequence is 16 residues long. After removal of 2 bases from V and 3 bases from J, the junction contained 8 bases not matched to a gene. The CDR3 DNA is TGTGCCAGCAGTGAAGCAGCAGGACAGGGTTACTATGGCTACACCTTC. Its protein is CASSEAAGQGYYGYTF.

Points on this clonotype: The limits of the CDR3 on the DNA are not certain, so only TCRdb's listed CDR3 is given. The chain has TRBV25-1 and TRBJ1-2; TRBD1 is the table's D call and was not checked against the DNA. Germline V CDR1 and CDR2: MGHDK, SYGVNS. A total of 14 residues make up the CDR3, ends included. The CDR3 sequence: CASSTSSRGTGYTF.

The chain uses TRBV29-1 and TRBJ2-5; D perhaps matches TRBD2 (5 bases). Deletions cut 8 bases from V and 4 bases from J, with 14 bases between. The CDR3 covers 12 residues. The germline gives CDR1 SQVTM, CDR2 ANQGSEA. The CDR3 loop reads CSSSDYTETQYF. The CDR3 bases are TGCAGCAGCTCCGACTACACAGAGACCCAGTACTTC.

The chain uses TRBV25-1 and TRBJ1-1; the D is unclear. Germline V gene lookup returns CDR1 MGHDK and CDR2 SYGVNS. The CDR3 has 16 residues. Deletions cut 8 bases from V and 0 bases from J, with 19 bases between. The CDR3: CASSTLGNPMNTEAFF. In nucleotides, the CDR3 is TGTGCCAGCTCAACACTGGGAAATCCTATGAACACTGAAGCTTTCTTT.

This chain joins TRBV15 and TRBJ2-5; 7 nucleotides match TRBD1. J lost 7 bases, V lost 6 bases, and 17 bases had no gene match. The V gene's germline CDR1 is LNHNV and CDR2 YYDKDF (reference sequence). The CDR3 spans 16 residues. DNA of the CDR3: TGTGCCACCAGTAAGCTAATACAGGGGTCTGAAGCGACCCAGTACTTC. This gives the protein CATSKLIQGSEATQYF.